This paragraph covers one TCR beta chain sequence. Its specificity is not known. This entry is derived from a study of shared clonotypes between healthy human individuals. For the study at large: Three plates were used per donor for CD4 naive, three for CD4 memory, two for CD8 naive and one for CD8 memory.

Findings of the study overall: Naive CD4 clonotypes were shared across a handful of donors at 4.5% to 6%. Richness estimates generally favored naive over memory subsets.

CD45RO negativity and positive selection for CCR7 defined naive CD8 cells, a population that excluded terminally differentiated effector memory CD45RA+ cells. Germline V gene sequence: CDR1 MDHEN, CDR2 SYDVKM. Trimming took 6 bases from V and 0 from J, leaving 12 bases between them. CDR3 size: 14 residues. Around 220 ng DNA, about 30,000 T cell genomes, went into each sorted-subset replicate PCR. Repertoires were generated with immunoSEQ multiplex PCR, while TCRdb's copy carries only in-frame clones and drops some. The repertoire holds hundreds of thousands of clones, with 96% as singletons. The sequencing sample was made of naive CD8+ T cells sorted from blood. The V gene is TRBV28, the J gene TRBJ2-7; no clear D gene. This receptor was obtained from a woman in her twenties or thirties in good health. In nucleotides, the CDR3 is TGTGCCAGCAGCCTCGGCTTTAGCTCCTACGAGCAGTACTTC. Its translation: CASSLGFSSYEQYF.